This TCR beta chain was obtained from a study of regulatory T cells in long-lasting Graves disease. Study-wide points: There were preferences for TRBV28, TRBJ1-2 and TRBJ2-5 in persistent disease. Persistent Graves' patients showed reduced TCR diversity versus newly diagnosed patients.

To note about this clonotype: As yet, its antigen is unknown.

Specified time point: persistent/refractory GD, antithyroid drugs over 5 years with positive TRAb. PBMCs provided the RNA from which the TCR library was made. Graves' disease diagnosis followed American Thyroid Association guidelines. Trimming removed 5 bases from V and 5 bases from J; junction bases left unmatched: 7. CDR1 MGHRA and CDR2 YSYEKL come from the germline V gene. This CDR3 spans 14 amino acids. Assembly of TCR beta libraries relied on iRepertoire HTBI primers together with Arm-PCR of CDR3 regions. Authors' processing steps: Identification across samples found approximately 60 TRBV and around 15 TRBJ segments. Using its own MiXCR run on the multiplex PCR reads, TCRdb lists one record per CDR3 protein. The V and J calls here are based on TCRdb, not the publication. The sample gives about 660,000 distinct CDR3 sequences, roughly 30% of which show up once; 40% to 55% is in the top ten.

This TCR derives from a female donor with Graves disease. V gene TRBV4-1 combines with J gene TRBJ1-1; TRBD1 agrees at 8 bases. The specimen comprised peripheral blood mononuclear cells (PBMCs), sampled when the disease was refractory, from a patient treated with antithyroid drugs. CDR3 bases: TGCGCCAGCAGCTTTCGGGACAGGACGACTGAAGCTTTCTTT. It codes for CASSFRDRTTEAFF.